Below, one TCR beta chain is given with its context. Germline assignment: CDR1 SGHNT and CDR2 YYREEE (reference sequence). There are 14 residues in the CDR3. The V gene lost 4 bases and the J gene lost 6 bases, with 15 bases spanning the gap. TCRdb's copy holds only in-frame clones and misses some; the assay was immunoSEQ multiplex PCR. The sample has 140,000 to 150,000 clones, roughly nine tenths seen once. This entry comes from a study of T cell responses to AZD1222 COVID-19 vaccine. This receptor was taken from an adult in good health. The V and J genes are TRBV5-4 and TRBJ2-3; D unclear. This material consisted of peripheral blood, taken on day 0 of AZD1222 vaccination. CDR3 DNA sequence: TGTGCCAGCAGCACCTCCTCAGTTATGGATACGCAGTATTTT. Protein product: CASSTSSVMDTQYF.